This T cell receptor (beta chain) came from a study of beta chain features in type 1 diabetes. Study-wide results and limits: TCRB CDR3 length was moderately but significantly reduced in all four CD4+ subsets of Type 1 diabetes patients.

A remark on this clone: The antigen is not known.

Since all of the isolated RNA was reverse transcribed, expressed TCRB transcripts were what got sequenced. Produced via immunoSEQ multiplex PCR; TCRdb's table is partial and in-frame only. The sample shows over 150,000 clones, around 7.9% of them seen only once. Deletions cut 0 bases from V and 5 bases from J, with 7 bases between. The germline gives CDR1 KGHSH, CDR2 LQKENI. This CDR3 comprises 14 residues. The receptor was derived from a man between 18 and 29 years old with type 1 diabetes. The genes are TRBV18 and TRBJ2-2, with unresolved D. Input material: central memory CD4+ T cells from blood. CDR3 sequence: CASSPPVRTGELFF. CDR3 coding DNA: TGTGCCAGCTCACCACCAGTGAGGACCGGGGAGCTGTTTTTT.